These 8 T cell receptor beta chains were sequenced from one sample in a study of human T cells and chemical hapten exposure. MiXCR was run by TCRdb on the RACE reads, yielding one entry per CDR3 protein. The sample yields fewer than 70,000 distinct CDR3 sequences, about a tenth seen once. Time point denoted: pre-sensitization, week 0. The treatment is: therapeutic diphenylcyclopropenone sensitization with weekly scalp DPC. This specimen was whole blood, taken in connection with sensitization to the hapten diphenylcyclopropenone (DPC). These receptors originate from a woman in her fifties or sixties with alopecia areata. Some clones in this sample may be carry-over from other donors' samples.

This clonotype was counted ten times or more. The V gene is TRBV29-1, the J gene TRBJ2-2, with 8 positions matching TRBD1. The junction had 8 bases not matched to a gene; V was cut back by 4 bases and J by 7 bases. The CDR3 is made up of 14 amino acids. The germline CDR1 and CDR2 sequences are SQVTM and ANQGSEA. The CDR3 DNA sequence: TGCAGCGTTGCGGGCAGGGGGCCGGGCGGGGAGCTGTTTTTT. Amino acid sequence: CSVAGRGPGGELFF.

This clonotype was counted many times. This chain connects TRBV29-1 to TRBJ1-1; no clear D gene. The CDR3 loop spans 10 amino acids. CDR1 and CDR2 (germline): SQVTM, ANQGSEA. Trimming removed 5 bases at V and 11 bases at J, with 12 bases between. CDR3 sequence (DNA): TGCAGCGTTCAGATGCCCGGGGCTTTCTTT. It specifies CSVQMPGAFF.

The table lists this clonotype with a few counts. The genes are TRBV7-8 and TRBJ2-3, with a possible D match to TRBD2 (6 bases). This CDR3 spans 18 amino acids. The germline V and J ends were trimmed by 1 base and 0 bases, with 17 bases remaining between them. Germline V gives CDR1 SGHVS, CDR2 FQNEAQ. DNA of the CDR3: TGTGCCAGCAGCTTAGTTCGGCGTAGCGGTCTAAGCACAGATACGCAGTATTTT. Translated, it gives CASSLVRRSGLSTDTQYF.

The chain recombines TRBV6-2 or TRBV6-3 with TRBJ2-7, with D unclear. There are 14 residues in the CDR3. Between the trimmed V and J ends, which lost 7 bases and 7 bases, there was a span of 20 bases. Germline-derived CDR1 and CDR2 are MNHEY and SVGEGT. CDR3 DNA: TGTGCCAGCACCAGGAACAGTTGGGTGGGGGAGCAGTACTTC. Amino acid sequence: CASTRNSWVGEQYF.

This clonotype was found many times. The chain joins TRBV7-2 to TRBJ1-5, with D maybe TRBD1 (5 bases). The CDR3 loop spans 13 amino acids. The V and J ends lost 8 bases and 5 bases respectively, with 13 bases between them. CDR1 SGHTA and CDR2 FQGNSA come from the germline V gene. CDR3 DNA sequence: TGTGCCAGCGGGCAGGGCCCCGATCAGCCCCAGCATTTT. Translating gives CASGQGPDQPQHF.

The V and J genes are TRBV5-4 and TRBJ2-2; 14 bases fit TRBD2. Trimming cost V 4 bases and J 6 bases; bases outside gene matches: 11. The germline V gene encodes CDR1 SGHNT and CDR2 YYREEE (reference sequence). The CDR3 sequence is 18 residues long. The CDR3: CASSPTWTSGGTAGELFF. The CDR3 bases are TGTGCCAGCAGCCCTACCTGGACTAGCGGGGGGACAGCCGGGGAGCTGTTTTTT. Full variable domain (remainder filled in from reference TRBV5-4 and TRBJ2-2): ETGVTQSPTHLIKTRGQQVTLRCSSQSGHNTVSWYQQALGQGPQFIFQYYREEENGRGNFPPRFSGLQFPNYSSELNVNALELDDSALYLCASSPTWTSGGTAGELFFGEGSRLTVL.

The chain combines TRBV4-1 with TRBJ2-7, with D unresolved. This CDR3 has 14 residues. Germline loops: CDR1 MGHRA, CDR2 YSYEKL. Trimming removed 0 bases at V and 6 bases at J, with 12 bases between. The chain's CDR3 is CASSQEGFGPEQYF. For the CDR3, the DNA is TGCGCCAGCAGCCAAGAGGGTTTCGGACCCGAGCAGTACTTC.

About this clonotype itself: This may be a read error: a much more frequent sequence differs by one nucleotide. The rearrangement joins TRBV18 to TRBJ1-1; tentative D call: TRBD1 (5 bases). Germline V gene data show CDR1 as KGHSH and CDR2 as LQKENI. There are 13 residues in the CDR3. CDR3 sequence: CASSRTPNTEAYF. In nucleotides, the CDR3 is TGTGCCAGCTCAAGGACACCGAACACTGAAGCTTACTTT.